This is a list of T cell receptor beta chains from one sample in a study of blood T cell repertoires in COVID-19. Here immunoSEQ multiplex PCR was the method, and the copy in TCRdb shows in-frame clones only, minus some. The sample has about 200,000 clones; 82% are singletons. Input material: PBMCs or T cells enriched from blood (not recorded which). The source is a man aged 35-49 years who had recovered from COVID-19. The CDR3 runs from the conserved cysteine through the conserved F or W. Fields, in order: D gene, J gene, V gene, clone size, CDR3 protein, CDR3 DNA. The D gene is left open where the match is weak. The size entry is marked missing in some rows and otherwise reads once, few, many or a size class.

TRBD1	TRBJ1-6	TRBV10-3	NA	CAISANGGQGDSPLHF	TGTGCCATCAGTGCGAACGGGGGACAGGGGGATTCACCCCTCCACTTT
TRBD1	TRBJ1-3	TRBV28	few	CASSSGGAGNTIYF	TGTGCCAGCAGTTCAGGGGGAGCTGGAAACACCATATATTTT
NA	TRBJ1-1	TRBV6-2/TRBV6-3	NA	CASSYAGGGTEAFF	TGTGCCAGCAGTTATGCCGGAGGCGGCACTGAAGCTTTCTTT
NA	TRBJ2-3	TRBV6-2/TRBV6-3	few	CASSFGGMNTQYF	TGTGCCAGCAGTTTCGGCGGGATGAATACGCAGTATTTT
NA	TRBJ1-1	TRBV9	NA	CASSVSTNTEAFF	TGTGCCAGCAGCGTATCGACTAACACTGAAGCTTTCTTT
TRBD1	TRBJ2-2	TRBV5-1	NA	CASSRDRTNTGELFF	TGCGCCAGCAGCCGGGACAGAACGAACACCGGGGAGCTGTTTTTT
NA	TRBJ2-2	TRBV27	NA	CASASSNTGELFF	TGTGCCAGCGCGAGCTCGAACACCGGGGAGCTGTTTTTT
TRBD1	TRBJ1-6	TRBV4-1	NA	CASSHRQGESSYNSPLHF	TGCGCCAGCAGCCACCGACAGGGGGAGAGCTCCTATAATTCACCCCTCCACTTT
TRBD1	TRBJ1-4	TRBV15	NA	CATSLWTGHTNEKLFF	TGTGCCACCAGCTTGTGGACAGGACACACTAATGAAAAACTGTTTTTT
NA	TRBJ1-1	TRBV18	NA	CASSPLNPTVNTEAFF	TGTGCCAGCTCACCACTCAACCCGACAGTGAACACTGAAGCTTTCTTT
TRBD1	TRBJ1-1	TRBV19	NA	CASSTTGGGTEAFF	TGTGCCAGTAGTACGACAGGGGGTGGCACTGAAGCTTTCTTT
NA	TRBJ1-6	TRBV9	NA	CASSVEGLTNSPLHF	TGTGCCAGCAGCGTAGAGGGTCTGACTAATTCTCCCCTCCACTTT
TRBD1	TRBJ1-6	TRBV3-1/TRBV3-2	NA	CASSRGQAYNSPLHF	TGTGCCAGCAGCCGCGGACAGGCCTATAATTCACCCCTCCACTTT
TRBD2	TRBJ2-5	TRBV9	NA	CASSEGLAGGRGPQETQYF	TGTGCCAGCAGTGAGGGACTAGCGGGAGGGAGGGGCCCTCAGGAGACCCAGTACTTC
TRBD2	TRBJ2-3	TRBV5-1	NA	CASSLGLAGATQYF	TGCGCCAGCAGCTTGGGGCTAGCGGGAGCTACGCAGTATTTT
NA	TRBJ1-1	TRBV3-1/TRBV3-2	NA	CASRDGHTEAFF	TGTGCCAGCAGAGATGGACATACTGAAGCTTTCTTT
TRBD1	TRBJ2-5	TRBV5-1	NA	CASSLQGMETQYF	TGCGCCAGCAGCTTACAGGGGATGGAGACCCAGTACTTC
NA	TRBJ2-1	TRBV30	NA	CAWSRQGRVQFF	TGTGCCTGGAGTCGGCAGGGAAGGGTGCAGTTCTTC
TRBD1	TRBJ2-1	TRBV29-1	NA	CVGRGFDEQFF	TGCGTAGGCAGGGGGTTTGATGAGCAGTTCTTC
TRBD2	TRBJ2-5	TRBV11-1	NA	CASSMGLAGGPETQYF	TGTGCCAGCAGCATGGGACTAGCGGGAGGGCCAGAGACCCAGTACTTC
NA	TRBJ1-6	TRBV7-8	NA	CASSSLRDTYNSPLHF	TGTGCCAGCAGCTCCCTCCGGGACACATATAATTCACCCCTCCACTTT
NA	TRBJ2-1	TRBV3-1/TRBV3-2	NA	CASSQNGGQVGVLGGDEQFF	TGTGCCAGCAGCCAAAATGGGGGCCAAGTGGGGGTACTCGGAGGCGATGAGCAGTTCTTC
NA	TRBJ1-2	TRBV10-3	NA	CAITVTGRRGYGYTF	TGTGCCATCACGGTAACAGGGAGAAGAGGCTATGGCTACACCTTC
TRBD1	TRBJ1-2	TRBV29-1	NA	CSVGGDSYGYTF	TGCAGCGTCGGGGGGGACAGCTATGGCTACACCTTC
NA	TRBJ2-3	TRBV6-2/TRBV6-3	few	CASSSLLEITGSDTQYF	TGTGCCAGCAGTTCCTTGCTCGAGATCACAGGGTCAGATACGCAGTATTTT
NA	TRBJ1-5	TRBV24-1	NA	CATSGQILGQPQHF	TGTGCCACCTCAGGGCAGATCTTAGGACAGCCCCAGCATTTT
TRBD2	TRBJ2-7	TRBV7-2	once	CASSLVAGDPYEQYF	TGTGCCAGCAGCTTAGTAGCGGGAGACCCCTACGAGCAGTACTTC
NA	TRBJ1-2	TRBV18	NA	CASSPGAVGGYTF	TGTGCCAGCTCACCAGGGGCAGTGGGAGGCTACACCTTC
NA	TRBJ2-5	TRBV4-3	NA	CASSQEFRSEETQYF	TGCGCCAGCAGCCAAGAATTCAGGTCGGAAGAGACCCAGTACTTC
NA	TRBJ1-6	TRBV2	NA	CASAQNNSPLHF	TGTGCCAGCGCACAAAATAATTCACCCCTCCACTTT
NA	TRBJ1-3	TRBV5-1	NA	CASSLDRGNTIYF	TGCGCCAGCAGCTTAGACAGAGGAAACACCATATATTTT
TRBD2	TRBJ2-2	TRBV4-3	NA	CASSQNAGRSTGELFF	TGCGCCAGCAGCCAAAACGCCGGGAGGAGCACCGGGGAGCTGTTTTTT
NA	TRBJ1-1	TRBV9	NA	CASSVSGGPLNTEAFF	TGTGCCAGCAGCGTCTCGGGGGGACCTTTGAACACTGAAGCTTTCTTT
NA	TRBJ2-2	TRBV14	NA	CASSQNTYTGELFF	TGTGCCAGCAGCCAAAACACGTACACCGGGGAGCTGTTTTTT
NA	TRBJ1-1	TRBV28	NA	CASSPQGENTEAFF	TGTGCCAGCAGTCCCCAGGGCGAGAACACTGAAGCTTTCTTT
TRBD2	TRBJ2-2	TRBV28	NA	CASSLRLATTGELFF	TGTGCCAGCAGTTTAAGACTAGCAACCACCGGGGAGCTGTTTTTT
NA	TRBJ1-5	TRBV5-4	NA	CASSLNGAKQPQHF	TGTGCCAGCAGCTTGAATGGGGCGAAACAGCCCCAGCATTTT
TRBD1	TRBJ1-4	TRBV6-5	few	CASRGTGTVKEKLFF	TGTGCCAGCAGGGGGACCGGGACAGTAAAAGAAAAACTGTTTTTT
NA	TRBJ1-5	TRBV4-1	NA	CASSQVETGNQPQHF	TGCGCCAGCAGCCAAGTGGAGACAGGTAATCAGCCCCAGCATTTT
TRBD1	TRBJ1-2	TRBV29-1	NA	CSVVGTGGSRGYTF	TGCAGCGTTGTTGGGACAGGGGGCTCGAGGGGCTACACCTTC
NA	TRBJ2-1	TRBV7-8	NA	CASSSFRDTTYNEQFF	TGTGCCAGCAGCTCCTTTAGGGACACCACCTACAATGAGCAGTTCTTC
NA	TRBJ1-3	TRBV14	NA	CASSQEASGNTIYF	TGTGCCAGCAGCCAAGAAGCTTCTGGAAACACCATATATTTT
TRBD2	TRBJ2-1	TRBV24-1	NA	CATTRGDLYNEQFF	TGTGCCACCACCCGGGGGGACCTCTACAATGAGCAGTTCTTC
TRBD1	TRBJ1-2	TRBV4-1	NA	CASSHVDRGRDGYTF	TGCGCCAGCAGCCACGTTGACAGGGGGCGAGATGGCTACACCTTC
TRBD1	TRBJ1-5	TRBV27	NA	CASSLWGQDLTSNQPQHF	TGTGCCAGCAGTCTATGGGGACAGGACCTCACTAGCAATCAGCCCCAGCATTTT
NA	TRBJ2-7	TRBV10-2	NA	CASREIGARRDEQYF	TGCGCCAGCAGAGAAATAGGGGCTAGAAGGGACGAGCAGTACTTC
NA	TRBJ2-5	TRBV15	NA	CATSRTPQGIGETQYF	TGTGCCACCAGCAGAACTCCCCAGGGGATCGGGGAGACCCAGTACTTC
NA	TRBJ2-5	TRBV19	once	CASLSRQGGEETQYF	TGTGCCAGTCTGTCAAGACAGGGAGGAGAAGAGACCCAGTACTTC
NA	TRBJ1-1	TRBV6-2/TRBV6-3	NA	CASSKGQIAMNTEAFF	TGTGCCAGCAGTAAAGGACAGATTGCCATGAACACTGAAGCTTTCTTT
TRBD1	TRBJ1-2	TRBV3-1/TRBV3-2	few	CASSQLTGDYGYTF	TGTGCCAGCAGCCAGTTGACAGGGGACTATGGCTACACCTTC
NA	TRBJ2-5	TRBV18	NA	CASSPDSQETQYF	TGTGCCAGCTCACCAGACAGCCAAGAGACCCAGTACTTC
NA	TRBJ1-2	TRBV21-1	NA	CASSKGVPGARGYTF	TGTGCCAGCAGCAAAGGGGTGCCAGGGGCGCGAGGCTACACCTTC
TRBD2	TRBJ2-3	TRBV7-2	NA	CASSLVPIASGTDTQYF	TGTGCCAGCAGCTTAGTCCCTATCGCTAGCGGGACAGATACGCAGTATTTT
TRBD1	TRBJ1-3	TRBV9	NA	CASSADRVGNTIYF	TGTGCCAGCAGCGCAGACAGGGTCGGAAACACCATATATTTT